This T cell receptor (beta chain) was identified during a study of neurological immune-mediated disorders. Regarding the study as a whole: TCR clonal expansion peaked in HTLV-1-associated myelopathy patients and was lowest in multiple sclerosis patients.

This clonotype has a count of ten or more. Its antigen remains unidentified. The cells used in sorted libraries, CD4+ or CD8+ T cells, numbered 750,000 to 1,000,000. The cDNA came from 5'RACE with 10-nucleotide random UMIs. Every sequencing run drew on 15-18 subjects and yielded over 160 million TCR-beta sequences. TCRdb re-derived calls from the 5' RACE reads in MiXCR, one entry per CDR3 protein. This sample has more than 30,000 distinct CDR3 sequences; 6% to 7.5% occur once, and the top ten carry about 6%. The source material was CD4+ T cells from blood. The receptor was derived from a man aged 45 to 65 in good health.

The CDR3 DNA follows: TGTGCCAGCAGGGGACCCCCGGGACTAGCGGGGTATGAGCAGTTCTTC. Protein product: CASRGPPGLAGYEQFF. The genes are TRBV6-5 and TRBJ2-1; 13 bases align to TRBD2. V gave up 6 bases and J gave up 8 bases; unmatched junction bases: 10. This CDR3 has 16 amino acids. CDR1 is MNHEY and CDR2 is SVGAGI in the germline V gene.